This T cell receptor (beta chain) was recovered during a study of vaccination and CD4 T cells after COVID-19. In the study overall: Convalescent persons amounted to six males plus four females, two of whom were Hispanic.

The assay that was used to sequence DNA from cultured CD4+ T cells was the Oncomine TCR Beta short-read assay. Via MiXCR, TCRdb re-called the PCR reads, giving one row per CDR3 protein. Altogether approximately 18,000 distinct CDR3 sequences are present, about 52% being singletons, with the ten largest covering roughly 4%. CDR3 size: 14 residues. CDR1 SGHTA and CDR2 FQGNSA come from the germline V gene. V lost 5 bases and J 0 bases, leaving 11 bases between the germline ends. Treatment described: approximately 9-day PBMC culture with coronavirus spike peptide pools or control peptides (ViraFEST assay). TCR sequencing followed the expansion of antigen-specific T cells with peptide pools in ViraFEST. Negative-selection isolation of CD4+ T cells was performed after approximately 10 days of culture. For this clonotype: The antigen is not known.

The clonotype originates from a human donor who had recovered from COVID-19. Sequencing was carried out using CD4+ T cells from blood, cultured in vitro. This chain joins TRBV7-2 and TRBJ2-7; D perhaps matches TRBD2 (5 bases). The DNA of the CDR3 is TGTGCCAGCAGCCGTAACCGGGACTCCTACGAGCAGTACTTC. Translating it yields CASSRNRDSYEQYF.